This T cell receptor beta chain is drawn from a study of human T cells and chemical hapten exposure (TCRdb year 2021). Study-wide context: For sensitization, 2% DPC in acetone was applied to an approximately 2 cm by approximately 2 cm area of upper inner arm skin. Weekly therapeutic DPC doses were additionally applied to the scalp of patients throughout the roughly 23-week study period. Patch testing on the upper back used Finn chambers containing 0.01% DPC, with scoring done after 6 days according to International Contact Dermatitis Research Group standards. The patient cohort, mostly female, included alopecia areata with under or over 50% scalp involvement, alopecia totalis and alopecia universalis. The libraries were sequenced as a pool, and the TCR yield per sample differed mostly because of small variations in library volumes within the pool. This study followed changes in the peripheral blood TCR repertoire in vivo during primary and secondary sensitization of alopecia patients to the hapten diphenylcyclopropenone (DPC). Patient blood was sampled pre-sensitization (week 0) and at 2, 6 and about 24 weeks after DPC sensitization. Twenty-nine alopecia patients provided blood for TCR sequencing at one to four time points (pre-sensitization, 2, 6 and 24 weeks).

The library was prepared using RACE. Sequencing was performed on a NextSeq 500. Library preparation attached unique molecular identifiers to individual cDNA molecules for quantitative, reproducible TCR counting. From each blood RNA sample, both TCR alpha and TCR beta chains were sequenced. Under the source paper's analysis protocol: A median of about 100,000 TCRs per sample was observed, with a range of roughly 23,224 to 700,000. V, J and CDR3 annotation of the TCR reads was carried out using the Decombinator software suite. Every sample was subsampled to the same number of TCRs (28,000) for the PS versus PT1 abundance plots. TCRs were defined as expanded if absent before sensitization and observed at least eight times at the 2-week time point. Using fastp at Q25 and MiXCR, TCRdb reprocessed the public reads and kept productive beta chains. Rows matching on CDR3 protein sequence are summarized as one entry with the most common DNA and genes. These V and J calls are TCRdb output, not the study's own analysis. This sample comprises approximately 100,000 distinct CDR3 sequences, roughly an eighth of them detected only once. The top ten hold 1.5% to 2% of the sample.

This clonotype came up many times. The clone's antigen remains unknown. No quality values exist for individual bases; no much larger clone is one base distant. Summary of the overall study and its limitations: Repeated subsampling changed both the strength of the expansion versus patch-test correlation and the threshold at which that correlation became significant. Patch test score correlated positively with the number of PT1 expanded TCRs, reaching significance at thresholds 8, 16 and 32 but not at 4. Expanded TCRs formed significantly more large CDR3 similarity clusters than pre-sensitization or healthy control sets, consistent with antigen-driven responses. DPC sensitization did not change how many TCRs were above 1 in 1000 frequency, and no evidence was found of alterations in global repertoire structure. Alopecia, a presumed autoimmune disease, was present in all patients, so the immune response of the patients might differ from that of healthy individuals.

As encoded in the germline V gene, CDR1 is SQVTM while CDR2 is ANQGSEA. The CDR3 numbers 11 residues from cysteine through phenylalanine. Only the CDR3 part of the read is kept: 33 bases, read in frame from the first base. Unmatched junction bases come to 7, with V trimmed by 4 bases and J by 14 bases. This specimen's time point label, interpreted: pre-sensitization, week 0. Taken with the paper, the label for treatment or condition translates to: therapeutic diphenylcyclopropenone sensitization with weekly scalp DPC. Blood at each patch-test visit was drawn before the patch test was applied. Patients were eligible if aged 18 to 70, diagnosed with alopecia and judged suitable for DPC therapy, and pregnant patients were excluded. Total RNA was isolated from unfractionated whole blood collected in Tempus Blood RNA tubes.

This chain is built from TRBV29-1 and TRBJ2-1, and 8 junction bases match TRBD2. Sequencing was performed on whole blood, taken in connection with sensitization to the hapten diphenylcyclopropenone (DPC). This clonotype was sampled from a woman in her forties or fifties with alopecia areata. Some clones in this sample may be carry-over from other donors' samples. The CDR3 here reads CSVGSSGYEFF. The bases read TGCAGCGTTGGGTCTAGCGGGTATGAGTTCTTC.